The source of this T cell receptor (beta chain) is a study of T cell responses to AZD1222 COVID-19 vaccine. Profiling relied on immunoSEQ multiplex PCR, and the TCRdb table lists in-frame clones only, not all of them. The sample has some 98,000 clones, about nine tenths seen once; the top ten hold roughly 15%. This clone is a singleton in its sample. No antigen is known for it. Findings and caveats of the study: Increased Spike-specific TCR breadth and depth were observed after two AZD1222 doses. Among those given AZD1222, only five or six were seropositive at baseline. Donors in the cohort were predominantly white British and more often female, and clonal diversity was possibly underestimated.

Pooling of second doses given at about 4 or about 12 weeks was done. With V trimmed by 2 bases and J by 8 bases, 4 bases remained unmatched. The germline V gene encodes CDR1 MNHEY and CDR2 SVGEGT. CDR3 size: 13 residues. The source of this sequence is an adult who received the AZD1222 COVID-19 vaccine. Sample: peripheral blood, taken 28 days after the second AZD1222 dose. V gene TRBV6-2 or TRBV6-3 combines with J gene TRBJ1-2, with 8 bases identical to TRBD1. CDR3 nucleotides: TGTGCCAGCAGTTACGCAGACAGGGGCGGCTACACCTTC. This codes for CASSYADRGGYTF.